This T cell receptor (beta chain) was retrieved from a study of beta chain features in type 1 diabetes. Study in general: Sorted cells numbering under 110 million were examined across all samples.

CDR1 is SEHNR and CDR2 is FQNEAQ in the germline V gene (reference sequence). Trimming removed 8 bases from V and 5 bases from J, with 21 bases in between. The CDR3 loop spans 15 amino acids. The whole isolated RNA underwent reverse transcription, so sequencing captured expressed TCRB transcripts. Measured with immunoSEQ multiplex PCR; TCRdb has only the in-frame clones, and not every one. The sample includes about 250,000 clones, about a tenth seen only once; the top ten take roughly 0.017%. Study-wide findings and caveats: Type 1 diabetes patients had moderately but significantly shorter TCRB CDR3s in all four CD4+ subsets.

About 120 mL of blood, on average, came from one heparinised draw per donor. Worth noting for this clone: Its antigen is not known.

Sequencing input: naive CD4+ T cells from blood. This sequence joins TRBV7-9 and TRBJ2-5, with D maybe TRBD2 (6 bases). The origin of this receptor is a man aged 25 to 40 with type 1 diabetes. The CDR3 region has the DNA TGTGCCAGCTCCGAGGAGGGGACCCGGGGGGAGACCCAGTACTTC. It translates to CASSEEGTRGETQYF.